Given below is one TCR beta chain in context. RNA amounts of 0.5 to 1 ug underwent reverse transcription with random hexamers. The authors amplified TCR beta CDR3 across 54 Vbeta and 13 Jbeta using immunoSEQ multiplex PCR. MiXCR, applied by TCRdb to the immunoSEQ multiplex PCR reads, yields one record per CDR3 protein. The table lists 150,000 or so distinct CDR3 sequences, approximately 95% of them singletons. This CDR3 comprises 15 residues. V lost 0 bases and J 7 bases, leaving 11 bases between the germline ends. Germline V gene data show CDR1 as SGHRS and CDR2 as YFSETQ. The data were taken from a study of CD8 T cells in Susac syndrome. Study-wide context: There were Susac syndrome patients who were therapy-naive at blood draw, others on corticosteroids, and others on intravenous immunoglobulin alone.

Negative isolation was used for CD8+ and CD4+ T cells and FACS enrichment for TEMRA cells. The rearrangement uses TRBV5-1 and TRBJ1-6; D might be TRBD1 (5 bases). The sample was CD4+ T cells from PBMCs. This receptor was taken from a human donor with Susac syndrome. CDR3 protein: CASSLEVGTNSPLHF. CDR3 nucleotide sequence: TGCGCCAGCAGCTTGGAGGTTGGGACGAATTCACCCCTCCACTTT.